This record covers a single TCR beta chain. The antigen is not known. Healthy donors of bone marrow made up the group. With V trimmed by 4 bases and J by 6 bases, 10 bases remained unmatched. Germline V lookup: CDR1 SGHVS, CDR2 FQNEAQ. The CDR3 spans 15 residues. The sample originates from a study of cytomegalovirus exposure and HLA in healthy donors. Study conclusions and caveats: A missense DCLRE1C variant was associated with V- and J-gene trimming of TCR beta chains in a later analysis, and an independent cohort replicated the association.

PCR primers comprised 60 Vbeta and 13 Jbeta primers. Profiling relied on immunoSEQ multiplex PCR, and the TCRdb table lists in-frame clones only, not all of them. The sample lists 150,000 to 200,000 clones, approximately 78% seen once, with approximately 0.74% in the top ten. The sequencing sample was made of PBMCs. The clonotype originates from a woman between 18 and 29 years old in good health and CMV-seronegative. This sequence joins TRBV7-8 and TRBJ2-7, with 9 bases lining up with TRBD2. CDR3: CASSYDSGSPREQYF. The DNA for the CDR3 is TGTGCCAGCAGCTATGATAGCGGGAGCCCTCGCGAGCAGTACTTC.